What follows are 20 T cell receptor beta chains derived from one specimen sequenced in a study of shared clonotypes between healthy human individuals. Measured with immunoSEQ multiplex PCR; TCRdb has only the in-frame clones, and not every one. The sample shows 1.5 million to 1.9 million clones, roughly 98% of them seen only once. What was sequenced was naive CD4+ T cells sorted from blood. Sample subset: CD45RA+ positively selected. These receptors were collected from a man aged 25 to 40 in good health.

CDR3 nucleotides: TGTGCCAGCTCACCGAAACACGAAAACATTCAGTACTTC. Encoded protein: CASSPKHENIQYF. The chain employs TRBV18 and TRBJ2-4; no reliable D call. This CDR3 region has 13 residues. Trimming pared 3 bases from V and 5 bases from J, leaving 8 bases between. CDR1 KGHSH and CDR2 LQKENI come from the germline V gene.

The chain has TRBV9 and TRBJ2-1, with D possibly being TRBD1 or TRBD2 (5 bases each). The CDR3 is 15 residues long. Trimming took 3 bases from V and 4 from J, leaving 14 bases between them. In germline, CDR1 is SGDLS, CDR2 YYNGEE. The DNA of the CDR3 is TGTGCCAGCAGCGCCGAGGGGTCGACTTACAATGAGCAGTTCTTC. Protein sequence: CASSAEGSTYNEQFF.

The chain links TRBV2 to TRBJ1-5; a weak D match, TRBD1 (5 bases). Germline loops: CDR1 SNHLY, CDR2 FYNNEI. The CDR3 consists of 16 residues. V dropped 7 bases and J dropped 4 bases, with 20 bases sitting between them. The CDR3 DNA sequence: TGTGCCAGCACCCGGCCCGGGCAGGGTGGTAATCAGCCCCAGCATTTT. Translated, it gives CASTRPGQGGNQPQHF.

This chain uses TRBV28 with TRBJ1-2; D not certain. The CDR3 is 13 residues long. The germline V gene has CDR1 MDHEN and CDR2 SYDVKM. V gave up 3 bases and J gave up 4 bases, with 9 bases separating them. The CDR3 bases are TGTGCCAGCAGTTTGATCCGCGGCTATGGCTACACCTTC. Translating it yields CASSLIRGYGYTF.

The V and J genes are TRBV27 and TRBJ1-2, with D possibly being TRBD1 (5 bases). This CDR3 is 12 amino acids long. Germline CDR1 reads MNHEY; CDR2 reads SMNVEV (reference sequence). Trimming removed 5 bases at V and 7 bases at J, with 11 bases between. CDR3 coding DNA: TGTGCCAGCAGTGCTAGGGGCACTGGCTACACCTTC. This translates into CASSARGTGYTF.

The chain employs TRBV4-1 and TRBJ2-1; 10 bases fit TRBD2. Germline trimming cut 1 base from V and 5 bases from J; bases unmatched to any gene: 8. The length of the CDR3 is 17 residues. Germline V gives CDR1 MGHRA, CDR2 YSYEKL. The CDR3 protein is CASSQAMASGSHNEQFF. The CDR3 coding sequence is TGCGCCAGCAGCCAAGCAATGGCTAGCGGGAGTCACAATGAGCAGTTCTTC.

This sequence joins TRBV4-3 and TRBJ2-2; 12 nucleotides match TRBD1. V was pared by 4 bases and J by 7 bases, with 16 bases of the junction left unmatched. Germline V gene data show CDR1 as LGHNA and CDR2 as YSLEER. The CDR3 is 19 residues long. The CDR3 DNA is TGCGCCAGCAGCCGAGAGGCAGCGGGACAGGGGGCGCGGGTCGGGGAGCTGTTTTTT. Amino acid sequence: CASSREAAGQGARVGELFF.

The chain uses TRBV11-1 and TRBJ2-3, with 13 bases that match TRBD2. The CDR3 loop spans 18 amino acids. Per germline, CDR1 SGHAT and CDR2 FQDESV (reference sequence). Unmatched junction bases numbered 8, after V lost 5 bases and J lost 0 bases. The CDR3 DNA sequence: TGTGCCAGCAGCCGATCCGGGACTAGCGGGATGAGCACAGATACGCAGTATTTT. This gives the protein CASSRSGTSGMSTDTQYF.

The chain joins TRBV28 to TRBJ2-1; D may be TRBD2 (7 bases). CDR3 size: 16 residues. V was pared by 2 bases and J by 6 bases, with 17 bases between. Germline V gene lookup returns CDR1 MDHEN and CDR2 SYDVKM. This CDR3 reads CASSLDNIGGLNEQFF. The CDR3 coding sequence is TGTGCCAGCAGTTTAGACAACATCGGGGGGCTCAATGAGCAGTTCTTC.

The chain recombines TRBV9 with TRBJ2-1; TRBD2 matches 8 bases. This CDR3 is built from 14 residues. Germline V gene lookup returns CDR1 SGDLS and CDR2 YYNGEE. The V and J ends lost 6 bases and 8 bases, in that order; junction bases with no gene match: 10. The CDR3 DNA reads TGTGCCAGCAATGATGCGGGAGGAACTTATGAGCAGTTCTTC. Its protein is CASNDAGGTYEQFF.

CDR3 nucleotide sequence: TGTGCCAGCAGCCCAGACAGGGCCTCCTCAGAAGCTTTCTTT. This gives the protein CASSPDRASSEAFF. The chain is built from TRBV7-3 and TRBJ1-1, with TRBD1 matching 7 bases. V trimming: 5 bases; J trimming: 8 bases; junction bases outside the gene matches: 11. CDR1 SGHTA and CDR2 FQGTGA come from the germline V gene. The CDR3 extends over 14 amino acids.

The chain combines TRBV5-1 with TRBJ2-3; the match to TRBD2 covers 15 bases. V gave up 4 bases and J gave up 0 bases; unmatched junction bases: 9. The CDR3 totals 19 residues. Germline values: CDR1 SGHRS, CDR2 YFSETQ. CDR3 bases: TGCGCCAGCAGCCTCGCAGGACTAGCGGGAGGGTGGAGCACAGATACGCAGTATTTT. This gives the protein CASSLAGLAGGWSTDTQYF. The full variable domain, rest sourced from reference TRBV5-1 and TRBJ2-3, is KAGVTQTPRYLIKTRGQQVTLSCSPISGHRSVSWYQQTPGQGLQFLFEYFSETQRNKGNFPGRFSGRQFSNSRSEMNVSTLELGDSALYLCASSLAGLAGGWSTDTQYFGPGTRLTVL.

Regarding this clone: This sample includes further DNA sequences coding for the same CDR3. The gene calls are TRBV18 and TRBJ2-7; D possibly matches TRBD1 or TRBD2 (5 bases each). V was trimmed by 1 base and J by 6 bases, leaving 7 bases between them. Germline CDR1 reads KGHSH; CDR2 reads LQKENI. This CDR3 has 12 residues. The CDR3 loop is CASSPRGAEQYF. The CDR3 DNA follows: TGTGCCAGCTCACCACGAGGGGCCGAGCAGTACTTC.

V and J are TRBV28 and TRBJ2-2, with D possibly being TRBD2 (5 bases). Germline values: CDR1 MDHEN, CDR2 SYDVKM. The CDR3 has 16 residues. Trimming cost V 8 bases and J 3 bases, with 19 bases left between them. The CDR3 coding sequence is TGTGCCAGCCTCCAAAGTGGGAGCTTCGACACCGGGGAGCTGTTTTTT. Encoded protein: CASLQSGSFDTGELFF.

Comments on this clone: Other nucleotide sequences in the sample specify the same CDR3. The V and J genes are TRBV5-1 and TRBJ2-1; 10 bases map to TRBD2. Unmatched junction bases numbered 5, after V lost 4 bases and J lost 4 bases. The CDR3 totals 15 residues. CDR1 and CDR2 from the germline V gene are SGHRS and YFSETQ. The CDR3: CASSGGLAVYNEQFF. In DNA form, the CDR3 reads TGCGCCAGCAGCGGCGGACTAGCGGTTTACAATGAGCAGTTCTTC. The full variable domain, in which reference TRBV5-1 and TRBJ2-1 provide the parts outside the CDR3, is KAGVTQTPRYLIKTRGQQVTLSCSPISGHRSVSWYQQTPGQGLQFLFEYFSETQRNKGNFPGRFSGRQFSNSRSEMNVSTLELGDSALYLCASSGGLAVYNEQFFGPGTRLTVL.

This clone was seen more than once but under ten times. The chain joins TRBV9 to TRBJ1-2; a weak D match, TRBD1 (6 bases). The ends were cut back, 6 bases at V and 4 bases at J, with 19 bases in the middle. The CDR3 spans 15 residues. Germline CDR1 reads SGDLS; CDR2 reads YYNGEE. The CDR3 spells CASTPQGGAGYGYTF. CDR3 in DNA: TGTGCCAGCACTCCCCAAGGGGGGGCGGGCTATGGCTACACCTTC.

The V and J genes are TRBV18 and TRBJ2-3; a possible D gene is TRBD2 (5 bases). Germline V gene data show CDR1 as KGHSH and CDR2 as LQKENI. The CDR3 has 14 amino acids. The V and J ends lost 6 bases and 3 bases respectively, with 13 bases between them. The CDR3 bases are TGTGCCAGCTCGCGGGCTTCGGGGACAGATACGCAGTATTTT. Translation gives CASSRASGTDTQYF.

CDR3 sequence (DNA): TGTGCCAGCAGTTTATCCAAACCCTACGAGCAGTACTTC. Residues: CASSLSKPYEQYF. The chain couples TRBV28 to TRBJ2-7, with D uncertain. CDR3 size: 13 residues. Per germline, CDR1 MDHEN and CDR2 SYDVKM. Trimming stripped 1 base from V and 2 bases from J, with 6 bases between.

J is TRBJ2-7 and V is TRBV19; 12 bases are shared with TRBD2. The junction had 8 bases not matched to a gene; V was cut back by 7 bases and J by 7 bases. The CDR3 spans 14 residues. Germline CDR1 is LNHDA and CDR2 is SQIVND (reference sequence). CDR3 amino acids: CASNPTSGRGEQYF. The CDR3 bases are TGTGCCAGTAACCCGACTAGCGGGAGAGGGGAGCAGTACTTC.

The gene calls are TRBV18 and TRBJ1-3; D uncertain. V lost 0 bases, J lost 0 bases, and 6 bases lay in between. The CDR3 runs to 15 residues. Germline CDR1 and CDR2: KGHSH and LQKENI. The CDR3 loop is CASSPPAVSGNTIYF. The CDR3 nucleotides are TGTGCCAGCTCACCACCAGCAGTCTCTGGAAACACCATATATTTT.